This T cell receptor beta chain was documented in a study of T-cell reconstitution after alpha-beta-depleted transplantation in children. Germline V gene data show CDR1 as MNHNS and CDR2 as SASEGT. This CDR3 spans 14 amino acids. Trimming took off 0 bases at V and 10 bases at J, with 15 bases between the two ends. The library targeted TCRbeta and was prepared with unique molecular identifiers. TCRdb passed the PCR reads through MiXCR, listing each CDR3 protein once. The table shows 450,000 to 600,000 distinct CDR3 sequences, with approximately 29% occurring only once. Specimen: PBMCs from the stem cell graft donor, collected from the stem cell graft. This clonotype was obtained from a human donor who donated a stem cell graft to a child with aplastic anemia. The J gene is TRBJ2-5, the V gene TRBV6-1, with D perhaps matching TRBD2 (5 bases). The CDR3 region is CASSEAPRGRDQYF. The CDR3 coding sequence is TGTGCCAGCAGTGAAGCGCCTCGGGGAAGAGACCAGTACTTC.